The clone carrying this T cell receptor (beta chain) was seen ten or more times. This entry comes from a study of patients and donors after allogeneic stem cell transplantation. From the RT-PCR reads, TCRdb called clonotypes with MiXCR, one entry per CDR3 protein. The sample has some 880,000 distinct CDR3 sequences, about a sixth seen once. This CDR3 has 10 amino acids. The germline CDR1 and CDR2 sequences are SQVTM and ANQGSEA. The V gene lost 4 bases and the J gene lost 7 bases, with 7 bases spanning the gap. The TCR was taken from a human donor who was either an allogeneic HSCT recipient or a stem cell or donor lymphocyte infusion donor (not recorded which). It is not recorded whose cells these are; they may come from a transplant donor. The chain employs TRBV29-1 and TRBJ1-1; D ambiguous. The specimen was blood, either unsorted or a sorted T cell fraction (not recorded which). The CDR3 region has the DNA TGCAGCGTTGGGCCGCTTGAAGCTTTCTTT. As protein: CSVGPLEAFF.